The 19 T cell receptor beta chains below all came from one sample that was sequenced in a study of blood T cells in healthy people across ages (dated by TCRdb to the mid-2010s). Library prep was done by 5' RACE. The sample was run on an Illumina HiSeq 2500. A second 7 to 11 cycle PCR used a sample-barcoded 5' primer and a J-beta primer mix. The public reads were run again by TCRdb, first through fastp at Q25 and then through MiXCR, and only productive beta chains were kept. CDR3 protein sequences are deduplicated, and each keeps its most common genes and DNA. In this sample the table shows some 900,000 distinct CDR3 sequences, roughly 48% of which occur a single time. The ten largest clones capture around 15% of the sample. Sample: blood. Receptors originate from a man aged 25-45 years in good health.

The chain uses TRBV7-6 and TRBJ2-1, with 7 nucleotides matching TRBD1. This CDR3 is built from 16 residues. The V and J ends lost 5 bases and 1 base, in that order; junction bases with no gene match: 8. CDR1 SGHVS and CDR2 FNYEAQ come from the germline V gene. CDR3: CASSPSRDRSYNEQFF. CDR3 coding DNA: TGTGCCAGCAGCCCCAGCCGGGACAGATCCTACAATGAGCAGTTCTTC. The variable domain in full, with the rest retrieved from reference TRBV7-6 and TRBJ2-1, is GAGVSQSPRYKVTKRGQDVALRCDPISGHVSLYWYRQALGQGPEFLTYFNYEAQQDKSGLPNDRFSAERPEGSISTLTIQRTEQRDSAMYRCASSPSRDRSYNEQFFGPGTRLTVL.

This clonotype was counted only a few times. The CDR3 spells CASSLWGDTEAFF. CDR3 coding DNA: TGTGCCAGCAGTTTGTGGGGCGACACTGAAGCTTTCTTT. J is TRBJ1-1 and V is TRBV12-3 or TRBV12-4; weak D call: TRBD1 (5 bases). The V end was cut by 3 bases, the J end by 3 bases, with 8 bases between. The CDR3 has 13 amino acids.

J is TRBJ2-5 and V is TRBV28; 12 bases align to TRBD1. Germline V gene data show CDR1 as MDHEN and CDR2 as SYDVKM. The CDR3 sequence is 18 residues long. V lost 2 bases, J lost 6 bases, and 13 bases stayed unmatched. CDR3 region: CASSLGGSGTGGRKTQYF. The CDR3 coding sequence is TGTGCCAGCAGTTTAGGGGGGTCCGGGACAGGGGGCAGGAAGACCCAGTACTTC. The whole variable domain, filled in from reference TRBV28 and TRBJ2-5, reads DVKVTQSSRYLVKRTGEKVFLECVQDMDHENMFWYRQDPGLGLRLIYFSYDVKMKEKGDIPEGYSVSREKKERFSLILESASTNQTSMYLCASSLGGSGTGGRKTQYFGPGTRLLVL.

This sequence joins TRBV6-2 or TRBV6-3 and TRBJ2-5, with 9 nucleotides matching TRBD1. The CDR3 extends over 14 amino acids. With 6 bases clipped from V and 5 bases from J, the junction kept 7 bases outside the gene matches. CDR1 is MNHEY and CDR2 is SVGEGT in the germline V gene. The CDR3 nucleotides are TGTGCCAGCAGCCTTATACAGGGGGCTGAGACCCAGTACTTC. The encoded protein is CASSLIQGAETQYF.

This clonotype showed up just a few times. The V gene is TRBV27, the J gene TRBJ2-5, with TRBD1 matching 7 bases. The ends lost 0 bases at V and 2 bases at J; junction bases unmatched: 3. The CDR3 contains 15 residues. Germline V lookup: CDR1 MNHEY, CDR2 SMNVEV (reference sequence). The DNA of the CDR3 is TGTGCCAGCAGTTTATCGGGACAGTTTCAAGAGACCCAGTACTTC. Encoded protein: CASSLSGQFQETQYF.

This chain joins TRBV6-5 and TRBJ1-5, with 7 bases that match TRBD1. With V trimmed by 7 bases and J by 6 bases, 9 bases remained unmatched. Per germline, CDR1 MNHEY and CDR2 SVGAGI. The length of the CDR3 is 14 residues. The CDR3 bases are TGTGCCAGCAAAAGGACAGGAAACGGTCAGCCCCAGCATTTT. Protein product: CASKRTGNGQPQHF.

J is TRBJ1-4 and V is TRBV28; D not resolved. V was cut by 5 bases and J by 15 bases, with 16 bases left in between. The CDR3 consists of 12 residues. Germline V lookup: CDR1 MDHEN, CDR2 SYDVKM. CDR3 protein: CASSTSKMTVFF. CDR3 DNA: TGTGCCAGCAGTACGTCTAAAATGACGGTGTTTTTT.

As concerns this clonotype: This clone may be a read error of a much larger clone one base away. V usage is TRBV3-1 and J usage is TRBJ2-3; 7 bases line up with TRBD1. This CDR3 comprises 12 residues. V shed 10 bases and J 5 bases; nucleotides not matched to a gene: 6. CDR1 is LGHDT, CDR2 YNNKEL, per germline (reference sequence). CDR3 bases: TGTGCCACCAGACAGGGAAAAGATACGCAGTATTTT. Its translation: CATRQGKDTQYF.

This clonotype was found many times. A much larger clone differs by one base, so this may be a read error. This sequence joins TRBV7-2 and TRBJ2-5; 11 bases fit TRBD2. CDR1 and CDR2 (germline): SGHTA, FQGNSA. Unmatched junction bases numbered 8, after V lost 3 bases and J lost 11 bases. The CDR3 length is 14 residues. Here the CDR3 reads CASSFGTSGNEQYF. CDR3 nucleotides: TGTGCCAGCAGCTTTGGGACTAGCGGTAATGAGCAGTACTTC. The whole variable domain, remainder taken from reference TRBV7-2 and TRBJ2-5, is GAGVSQSPSNKVTEKGKDVELRCDPISGHTALYWYRQSLGQGLEFLIYFQGNSAPDKSGLPSDRFSAERTGGSVSTLTIQRTQQEDSAVYLCASSFGTSGNEQYFGPGTRLLVL.

In this sample, this clonotype turned up many times. The junction does not match germline at one end; this may be a read error. This chain connects TRBV7-2 to TRBJ2-7, with 13 bases fitting TRBD2. CDR3 length: 15 amino acids. CDR1 is SGHTA, CDR2 FQGNSA, per germline. The CDR3 sequence: CASSLGLAGAYEQYF. The CDR3 DNA is TGTGCCAGCAGTTTAGGACTAGCGGGGGCCTACGAGCAGTACTTC.

This clonotype was picked up many times. The chain joins TRBV6-5 to TRBJ2-5, with TRBD1 matching over 8 bases. The CDR3 is made up of 15 amino acids. Trimming cost V 5 bases and J 4 bases; bases outside gene matches: 9. The germline V gene has CDR1 MNHEY and CDR2 SVGAGI. The CDR3, as DNA: TGTGCCAGCAGTCGGACAGGGAGCTTTCGAGAGACCCAGTACTTC. Amino acids: CASSRTGSFRETQYF.

The J gene is TRBJ2-7, the V gene TRBV6-2 or TRBV6-3; D is tentatively TRBD1 or TRBD2 (5 bases each). The CDR3 consists of 15 residues. Germline-derived CDR1 and CDR2 are MNHEY and SVGEGT. Trimming stripped 7 bases from V and 7 bases from J, with 23 bases between. The CDR3 DNA reads TGTGCCAGCACCACACGGGGCAGGAAGCTGGGGGAGCAGTACTTC. Translation: CASTTRGRKLGEQYF.

The chain is built from TRBV2 and TRBJ2-1; D ambiguous. CDR3 length: 10 residues. V lost 7 bases to trimming and J lost 7 bases, with 5 bases between them. The germline gives CDR1 SNHLY, CDR2 FYNNEI. DNA of the CDR3: TGTGCCAGCATGTTAAATGAGCAGTTCTTC. As protein: CASMLNEQFF.

This clonotype was seen more than once but under ten times. The gene calls are TRBV12-3 or TRBV12-4 and TRBJ1-2; the D is unclear. Trimming took off 6 bases at V and 0 bases at J, with 11 bases between the two ends. CDR3 length equals 14 residues. The CDR3 region has the DNA TGTGCCAGCAGACCGGACGGATCTAACTATGGCTACACCTTC. It translates to CASRPDGSNYGYTF.

The chain carries TRBV12-3 or TRBV12-4 and TRBJ1-1; D remains ambiguous. Trimming removed 6 bases at V and 4 bases at J, with 21 bases between. The CDR3 contains 16 residues. CDR3 DNA: TGTGCCAGCAGCCCCCCGGGAAGGAGGGCGGGCACTGAAGCTTTCTTT. It is translated as CASSPPGRRAGTEAFF.

The gene calls are TRBV7-2 and TRBJ2-4; D not certain. The ends were cut back, 1 base at V and 3 bases at J, with 4 bases in the middle. The CDR3 covers 13 residues. CDR1 SGHTA and CDR2 FQGNSA come from the germline V gene. The CDR3 DNA sequence: TGTGCCAGCAGCTTAGTCGACAAAAACATTCAGTACTTC. Protein product: CASSLVDKNIQYF.

With regard to this clonotype: A much larger clone lies a single base off, so this may be a read error. This chain joins TRBV28 and TRBJ2-7, with D perhaps being TRBD1 or TRBD2 (6 bases each). Germline CDR1 and CDR2: MDHEN and SYDVKM. The CDR3 contains 17 residues. V shed 7 bases and J shed 0 bases, with 22 bases lying between them. In DNA form, the CDR3 reads TGTGCCAGCACCACGGGGGCCGCAGGACTGATCTCCTACGAGCAGTACTTC. Its protein is CASTTGAAGLISYEQYF.

V gene TRBV20-1 combines with J gene TRBJ1-1; D is unclear. This CDR3 has 11 amino acids. Trimming pared 1 base from V and 9 bases from J, leaving 9 bases between. Germline-derived CDR1 and CDR2 are DFQATT and SNEGSKA (reference sequence). CDR3 in amino acids: CSARGAAKAFF. For the CDR3, the DNA is TGCAGTGCTAGAGGGGCAGCAAAAGCTTTCTTT.

V gene TRBV27 combines with J gene TRBJ1-2; D remains ambiguous. There are 13 residues in the CDR3. The germline gives CDR1 MNHEY, CDR2 SMNVEV (reference sequence). The V end was cut by 2 bases, the J end by 3 bases, with 7 bases between. Here the CDR3 reads CASSLNGDYGYTF. As DNA, the CDR3 is TGTGCCAGCAGTTTAAACGGTGACTATGGCTACACCTTC.